Presented here are 2 T cell receptor beta chains from one specimen sequenced in a study of vaccination and CD4 T cells after COVID-19. Scientists ran DNA taken from cultured CD4+ T cells through the Oncomine TCR Beta short-read assay for sequencing. TCRdb fed the PCR reads into MiXCR, producing one record per CDR3 protein. Seen here are about 15,000 distinct CDR3 sequences, about 34% observed once, and the top ten hold roughly 34%. No antigen has been identified for these receptors. Treatment defined: 10-day PBMC culture with coronavirus spike peptide pools or control peptides (ViraFEST assay). What was sequenced was cultured CD4+ T cells from blood. These receptors originate from a human donor with COVID-19.

This clonotype is labeled as medium-sized. This chain connects TRBV6-1 to TRBJ1-2, with 10 bases lining up with TRBD1. V shed 5 bases and J 6 bases; nucleotides not matched to a gene: 9. From germline, CDR1 is MNHNS and CDR2 SASEGT. CDR3 length: 15 amino acids. The CDR3 nucleotides read TGTGCCAGCAGTCCCGCTGACAGGGGGCGCAATGGCTACACCTTC. Translating it yields CASSPADRGRNGYTF.

This clonotype came up a few times. V and J are TRBV10-3 and TRBJ1-4; D perhaps matches TRBD1 (6 bases). From germline, CDR1 is ENHRY and CDR2 SYGVKD. The V gene lost 8 bases and the J gene lost 6 bases, with 16 bases spanning the gap. The CDR3 has 14 residues. The CDR3 sequence: CAIGKTGRDEKLFF. The CDR3 coding sequence is TGTGCCATCGGTAAAACAGGGCGCGATGAAAAACTGTTTTTT.